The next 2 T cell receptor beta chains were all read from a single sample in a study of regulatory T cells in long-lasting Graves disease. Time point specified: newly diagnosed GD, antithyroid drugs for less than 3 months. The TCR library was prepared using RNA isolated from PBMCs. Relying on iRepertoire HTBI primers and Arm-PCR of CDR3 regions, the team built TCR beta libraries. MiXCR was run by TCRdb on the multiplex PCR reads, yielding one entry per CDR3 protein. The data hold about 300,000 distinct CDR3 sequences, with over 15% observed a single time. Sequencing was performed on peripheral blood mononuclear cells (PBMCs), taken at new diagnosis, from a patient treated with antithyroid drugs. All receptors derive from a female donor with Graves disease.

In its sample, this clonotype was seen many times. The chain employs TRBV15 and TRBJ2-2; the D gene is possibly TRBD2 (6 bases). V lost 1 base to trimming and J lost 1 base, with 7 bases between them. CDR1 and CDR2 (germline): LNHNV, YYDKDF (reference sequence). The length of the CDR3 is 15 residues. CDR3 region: CATSRAGVNTGELFF. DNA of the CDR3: TGTGCCACCAGCAGAGCGGGAGTGAACACCGGGGAGCTGTTTTTT.

The CDR3 reads CASSPQSRLDSPLHF. In nucleotides, the CDR3 is TGTGCCAGCAGCCCCCAATCCCGACTCGATTCACCCCTCCACTTT. V is TRBV9 and J is TRBJ1-6; the D is unclear. The CDR3 has 15 amino acids. V lost 4 bases to trimming and J lost 8 bases, with 16 bases between them. The germline V gene has CDR1 SGDLS and CDR2 YYNGEE.